The rows below give T cell receptor beta chains drawn from one sample of a study of blood T cells in healthy people across ages. TCRdb re-derived calls from the 5' RACE reads in MiXCR, one entry per CDR3 protein. Of over 1.5 million distinct CDR3 sequences in the sample, around half were seen once. Sample: blood. The source is a woman aged 40 to 50 in good health. The CDR3 runs from the conserved cysteine through the conserved F or W. D genes are given only for firm matches. Only part of the rows carry a size: once, few, many, or a class if the clone is expanded.

j_call,v_call,clone_size,d_call,cdr3_nt,cdr3_aa
TRBJ2-5,TRBV6-2/TRBV6-3,-,TRBD1,TGTGCCAGCAGACCCCTCGGACAGGTTTCCTACGAGGAGTACTTC,CASRPLGQVSYEEYF
TRBJ1-1,TRBV29-1,-,TRBD1,TGCAGCGTTCGACCGATACCGGGACAGGTGAACACTGAAGCTTTCTTT,CSVRPIPGQVNTEAFF
TRBJ2-3,TRBV6-2/TRBV6-3,few,-,TGTGCCAGCAGTTACGGGGCTACCTACACAGATACGCAGTATTTT,CASSYGATYTDTQYF
TRBJ2-1,TRBV4-2,-,TRBD2,TGTGCCAGCAGCCAAAAAGGGTTGGGGAGCGGGGGGGCCGGCTACAATGAGCAGTTCTTC,CASSQKGLGSGGAGYNEQFF
TRBJ2-7,TRBV7-2,-,TRBD1,TGTGCCAGCAGCTTAACCGGGACAGGGAGCCCCATCGAGCAGTACTTC,CASSLTGTGSPIEQYF
TRBJ2-7,TRBV20-1,-,TRBD2,TGCAGTGCTAGAGAGGGGACTAGCGGGGGCTACGAGCAGTACTTC,CSAREGTSGGYEQYF
TRBJ1-2,TRBV29-1,once,-,TGCAGCGTTGACGTAGGGGGTGGCTACACCTTC,CSVDVGGGYTF
TRBJ2-5,TRBV4-2,few,-,TGTGCCAGCAGCCAAGATCCTACAGGGTTTCAGACCCAGTACTTC,CASSQDPTGFQTQYF
TRBJ2-5,TRBV20-1,-,TRBD2,TGCAGTGCTAGAGGTATGGGGGGGGAGACCCAGTACTTC,CSARGMGGETQYF
TRBJ1-1,TRBV4-3,few,-,TGCGCCAGCAGCCGTGGAGGGGACGAACGGGTCGCTGAAGCTTTCTTT,CASSRGGDERVAEAFF
TRBJ2-7,TRBV2,-,TRBD2,TGTGCCAGCAGTGCTAGCGGGGAGACCTACGAGCAGTACTTC,CASSASGETYEQYF
TRBJ2-7,TRBV5-1,-,-,TGCGCCAGCAGCTTGGAACTAGCTAGAGCCTACGAGCAGTACTTC,CASSLELARAYEQYF
TRBJ2-5,TRBV20-1,-,-,TGCAGTGCTATTGGGGAGGTTGCGGAGACCCAGTACTTC,CSAIGEVAETQYF
TRBJ2-2,TRBV20-1,-,-,TGCAGTGCTAGTGGGCCCGGGGAGCTGTTTTTT,CSASGPGELFF
TRBJ1-2,TRBV6-5,-,-,TGTGCCAGCTGGGTTAGGGGGGCGTACCATGGCTACACCTTC,CASWVRGAYHGYTF
TRBJ1-4,TRBV12-3/TRBV12-4,-,-,TGTGCCAGCAGCCCCGGGGGGGGCAGAGGAGAAAAACTGTTTTTT,CASSPGGGRGEKLFF
TRBJ2-7,TRBV11-2,few,TRBD1,TGTGCCAGCAGCTTAACGGACAGGGGGGCCCACGAGCAGTACTTC,CASSLTDRGAHEQYF
TRBJ2-1,TRBV7-3,-,-,TGTGCCAGCAGCTTAAAAGGGGTTATGGACTACAATGAGCAGTTCTTC,CASSLKGVMDYNEQFF
TRBJ2-5,TRBV28,few,TRBD1,TGTGCCAGCAAGGTTTCCGGGACAGGACCTCAAGAGACCCAGTACTTC,CASKVSGTGPQETQYF
TRBJ2-5,TRBV18,-,-,TGTGCCAGCTCACCTGGGGCAGAGCAAGAGACCCAGTACTTC,CASSPGAEQETQYF
TRBJ2-5,TRBV27,-,TRBD1,TGTGCCAGCAGTCCAGGGACAGGGAGGAGCAGAGAGACCCAGTACTTC,CASSPGTGRSRETQYF
TRBJ2-1,TRBV7-2,-,-,TGTGCCAGCAGCCCTGGGGTCGGGGGCTACAATGAGCAGTTCTTC,CASSPGVGGYNEQFF
TRBJ2-7,TRBV7-2,-,-,TGTGCCAGCAGCTGGACCTACAGGGCGGGGACCTACGAGCAGTACTTC,CASSWTYRAGTYEQYF
TRBJ2-7,TRBV7-2,few,-,TGTGCCAGCGCCCAAGGGGGGGAGGCCTCCTACGAGCAGTACTTC,CASAQGGEASYEQYF
TRBJ1-2,TRBV5-1,-,-,TGCGCCAGCAGTCCAGGTGGGGCGTCGGCGGACGGCTACACCTTC,CASSPGGASADGYTF
TRBJ1-2,TRBV4-3,-,-,TGCGCCAGCAGCCATCAAGCACAGGGCGGCGGCTACACCTTC,CASSHQAQGGGYTF
TRBJ1-4,TRBV4-1,-,TRBD1,TGCGCCAGCGGGATCCGGGACAGGGACGAAAAACTGTTTTTT,CASGIRDRDEKLFF
TRBJ2-1,TRBV2,-,TRBD2,TGTGCCAGCAGTGACGGGCTAGCGGTCTACAATGAGCAGTTCTTC,CASSDGLAVYNEQFF